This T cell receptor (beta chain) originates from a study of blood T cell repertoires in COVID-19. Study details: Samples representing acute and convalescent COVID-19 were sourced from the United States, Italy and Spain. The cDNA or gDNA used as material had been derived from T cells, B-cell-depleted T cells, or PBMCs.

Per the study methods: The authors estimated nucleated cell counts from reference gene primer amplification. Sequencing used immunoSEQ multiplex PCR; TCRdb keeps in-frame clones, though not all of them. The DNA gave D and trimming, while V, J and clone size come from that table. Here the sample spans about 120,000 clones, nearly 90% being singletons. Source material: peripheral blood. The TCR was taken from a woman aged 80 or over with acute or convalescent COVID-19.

CDR3 in DNA: TGTGCCAGCAGCTCCCGGACAGATACGCAGTATTTT. Its protein product is CASSSRTDTQYF. V usage is TRBV9 and J usage is TRBJ2-3; D is unclear. The CDR3 has 12 amino acids. V was cut by 4 bases and J by 3 bases, with 6 bases left in between. In germline, CDR1 is SGDLS, CDR2 YYNGEE. The full variable domain, with the rest looked up from reference TRBV9 and TRBJ2-3, is DSGVTQTPKHLITATGQRVTLRCSPRSGDLSVYWYQQSLDQGLQFLIQYYNGEERAKGNILERFSAQQFPDLHSELNLSSLELGDSALYFCASSSRTDTQYFGPGTRLTVL.